One and the same sample provided the 19 T cell receptor beta chains below, sequenced in a study of shared clonotypes between healthy human individuals. The data were produced by immunoSEQ multiplex PCR, yet TCRdb's version contains in-frame clones alone and is incomplete. Found here are some 2.1 million clones, just under 95% of them singletons; the top ten hold approximately 1.7%. Cells designated naive CD8 were CD45RO-negative and were positively selected for CCR7, with terminally differentiated effector memory CD45RA+ cells excluded. Sequenced input: naive CD8+ T cells from PBMCs. These receptors all stem from a man between 18 and 35 years old in good health. Some clones in this sample may be carry-over from other donors' samples.

The V gene is TRBV10-2, the J gene TRBJ2-7; 10 bases fit TRBD2. V shed 2 bases, J shed 6 bases, and the junction held 10 bases outside the gene matches. This CDR3 comprises 16 residues. Germline CDR1 and CDR2: WSHSY and SAAADI. CDR3 sequence: CASSEETSGLLCEQYF. The CDR3 DNA is TGCGCCAGCAGTGAGGAGACTAGCGGGCTTCTGTGCGAGCAGTACTTC.

The CDR3 loop reads CASIGRLGWGQFF. As DNA, the CDR3 is TGTGCCAGCATCGGCAGACTAGGGTGGGGTCAGTTCTTC. The chain recombines TRBV28 with TRBJ2-1; D is possibly TRBD2 (6 bases). The germline V gene encodes CDR1 MDHEN and CDR2 SYDVKM. V lost 7 bases to trimming and J lost 13 bases, with 20 bases between them. CDR3 length equals 13 residues.

Written as DNA, the CDR3 is TGTGCCAGCAGTCTATTCGACAGGGGACCTGGGGAGACCCAGTACTTC. Translated: CASSLFDRGPGETQYF. V usage is TRBV28 and J usage is TRBJ2-5; 8 bases are a match to TRBD1. V trimming: 5 bases; J trimming: 5 bases; junction bases outside the gene matches: 13. This CDR3 has 16 residues. In germline, CDR1 is MDHEN, CDR2 SYDVKM.

The chain couples TRBV28 to TRBJ1-1, with TRBD1 identical over 10 bases. V lost 5 bases and J lost 3; bases outside the gene matches: 6. From germline, CDR1 is MDHEN and CDR2 SYDVKM. The CDR3 is made up of 15 amino acids. The CDR3: CASSPQTGGDTEAFF. The CDR3 region has the DNA TGTGCCAGCAGTCCCCAGACAGGGGGCGACACTGAAGCTTTCTTT.

The chain links TRBV2 to TRBJ2-7; TRBD2 aligns across 8 bases. The ends lost 4 bases at V and 5 bases at J; junction bases unmatched: 10. The germline gives CDR1 SNHLY, CDR2 FYNNEI. The CDR3 is 15 residues long. CDR3 DNA: TGTGCCAGCAGTGCCTGGACTAGCACTAGCCACGAGCAGTACTTC. Its translation is CASSAWTSTSHEQYF.

This sequence joins TRBV27 and TRBJ2-4; possibly TRBD2 for D (5 bases). This CDR3 spans 16 amino acids. Germline CDR1 and CDR2: MNHEY and SMNVEV (reference sequence). V was pared by 4 bases and J by 0 bases, with 13 bases between. CDR3 region: CASSYGRGLAKNIQYF. CDR3 DNA: TGTGCCAGCAGTTACGGACGCGGACTAGCCAAAAACATTCAGTACTTC.

The chain has TRBV11-2 and TRBJ2-6; no clear D. V dropped 1 base and J dropped 2 bases, with 9 bases sitting between them. Germline V gene lookup returns CDR1 SGHAT and CDR2 FQNNGV. The CDR3 consists of 16 residues. The CDR3 here is CASSLVSRAGANVLTF. CDR3 sequence (DNA): TGTGCCAGCAGCTTAGTAAGCCGGGCTGGGGCCAACGTCCTGACTTTC.

The chain couples TRBV15 to TRBJ2-1; D unresolved. The CDR3 length is 15 residues. The ends were cut back, 1 base at V and 1 base at J, with 8 bases in the middle. CDR1 is LNHNV, CDR2 YYDKDF, per germline (reference sequence). The CDR3 sequence is CATSRGAVSYNEQFF. In nucleotides, the CDR3 is TGTGCCACCAGCAGAGGCGCGGTTTCCTACAATGAGCAGTTCTTC.

The CDR3 DNA reads as TGTGCCAGCAGCTTAGGTTGGACTAGCGGGAGGATACAAGAGACCCAGTACTTC. Its protein product is CASSLGWTSGRIQETQYF. The chain is built from TRBV7-2 and TRBJ2-5; TRBD2 matches 14 bases. V lost 1 base to trimming and J lost 2 bases; unmatched junction nucleotides: 6. Per the germline V gene, CDR1 is SGHTA and CDR2 is FQGNSA. The CDR3 consists of 18 residues.

V is TRBV5-6 and J is TRBJ2-1; 7 bases align to TRBD1. J lost 5 bases, V lost 0 bases, and 5 bases had no gene match. Germline CDR1 is SGHDT and CDR2 is YYEEEE. This CDR3 region has 15 residues. CDR3 nucleotide sequence: TGTGCCAGCAGCTTGGGGGACAGCCCAGACAATGAGCAGTTCTTC. This sequence encodes CASSLGDSPDNEQFF.

The chain carries TRBV27 and TRBJ2-7, with D perhaps assigned TRBD1 or TRBD2 (5 bases each). V was pared by 7 bases and J by 2 bases, with 15 bases between. Germline CDR1 is MNHEY and CDR2 is SMNVEV (reference sequence). CDR3 length: 14 amino acids. Here the CDR3 DNA reads TGTGCCAGCAAGATCACCGGGACGCCCTACGAGCAGTACTTC. This encodes CASKITGTPYEQYF.

The rearrangement joins TRBV4-1 to TRBJ2-3, with 14 positions matching TRBD2. The V segment lost 4 bases and the J segment 4 bases; nucleotides outside the gene matches: 7. CDR3 length equals 17 residues. Germline V gene lookup returns CDR1 MGHRA and CDR2 YSYEKL. Here the CDR3 reads CASSRLGLAGDADTQYF. In DNA form, the CDR3 reads TGCGCCAGCAGCCGCCTGGGACTAGCGGGAGACGCAGATACGCAGTATTTT.

The chain couples TRBV27 to TRBJ2-3; D might be TRBD2 (6 bases). V shed 4 bases and J shed 6 bases, with 11 bases lying between them. CDR3 length: 13 amino acids. Germline values: CDR1 MNHEY, CDR2 SMNVEV (reference sequence). The CDR3 DNA is TGTGCCAGCAGTTGGCGGGCGGGGGATACGCAGTATTTT. It translates to CASSWRAGDTQYF.

The chain links TRBV6-4 to TRBJ2-2; 15 bases map to TRBD2. This CDR3 is built from 18 residues. The junction had 9 bases not matched to a gene; V was cut back by 6 bases and J by 4 bases. Per germline, CDR1 MRHNA and CDR2 SNTAGT. CDR3 in DNA: TGTGCCAGCAGGCGGACTAGCGGGAGGGGTTGGGTCACCGGGGAGCTGTTTTTT. Protein product: CASRRTSGRGWVTGELFF.

The J gene is TRBJ2-7, the V gene TRBV4-1, with TRBD1 as a possible D gene (5 bases). Between the trimmed V and J ends, which lost 1 base and 6 bases, there was a span of 13 bases. CDR1 and CDR2 (germline): MGHRA, YSYEKL. The CDR3 sequence is 14 residues long. The CDR3 sequence is CASSQGDRHIEQYF. Written as DNA, the CDR3 is TGCGCCAGCAGCCAAGGTGACAGACACATCGAGCAGTACTTC.

This rearrangement joins TRBV27 to TRBJ2-3; the match to TRBD1 covers 8 bases. Germline CDR1 reads MNHEY; CDR2 reads SMNVEV (reference sequence). There are 18 residues in the CDR3. Germline trimming cut 6 bases from V and 2 bases from J; bases unmatched to any gene: 16. DNA for the CDR3: TGTGCCAGCAGAGACCGGACAGGGCCATTCTCCGACACAGATACGCAGTATTTT. The encoded protein is CASRDRTGPFSDTDTQYF.

Turning to this clone: Distinct nucleotide sequences in the sample also encode this CDR3. The gene calls are TRBV19 and TRBJ2-7; D perhaps matches TRBD2 (6 bases). V lost 8 bases and J 2 bases, leaving 13 bases between the germline ends. The CDR3 sequence is 13 residues long. Germline V gene lookup returns CDR1 LNHDA and CDR2 SQIVND (reference sequence). The DNA for the CDR3 is TGTGCCAGTGGAATCGGCGGGACCTACGAGCAGTACTTC. Amino acids: CASGIGGTYEQYF.

The V and J genes are TRBV4-1 and TRBJ2-7, with unresolved D. Germline CDR1 and CDR2: MGHRA and YSYEKL. Trimming took 4 bases from V and 5 from J, leaving 12 bases between them. This CDR3 has 13 amino acids. The CDR3 reads CASSPRVGNEQYF. CDR3 nucleotide sequence: TGCGCCAGCAGCCCCCGGGTTGGAAACGAGCAGTACTTC.

This clone came up once. The chain uses TRBV6-5 and TRBJ2-7; 8 nucleotides agree with TRBD1. This CDR3 is 15 amino acids long. Germline V gene lookup returns CDR1 MNHEY and CDR2 SVGAGI. The trim removed 5 bases at V and 0 bases at J, leaving 6 bases unmatched. The CDR3 sequence is CASSQRTGNSYEQYF. The DNA of the CDR3 is TGTGCCAGCAGTCAACGGACAGGGAACTCCTACGAGCAGTACTTC.